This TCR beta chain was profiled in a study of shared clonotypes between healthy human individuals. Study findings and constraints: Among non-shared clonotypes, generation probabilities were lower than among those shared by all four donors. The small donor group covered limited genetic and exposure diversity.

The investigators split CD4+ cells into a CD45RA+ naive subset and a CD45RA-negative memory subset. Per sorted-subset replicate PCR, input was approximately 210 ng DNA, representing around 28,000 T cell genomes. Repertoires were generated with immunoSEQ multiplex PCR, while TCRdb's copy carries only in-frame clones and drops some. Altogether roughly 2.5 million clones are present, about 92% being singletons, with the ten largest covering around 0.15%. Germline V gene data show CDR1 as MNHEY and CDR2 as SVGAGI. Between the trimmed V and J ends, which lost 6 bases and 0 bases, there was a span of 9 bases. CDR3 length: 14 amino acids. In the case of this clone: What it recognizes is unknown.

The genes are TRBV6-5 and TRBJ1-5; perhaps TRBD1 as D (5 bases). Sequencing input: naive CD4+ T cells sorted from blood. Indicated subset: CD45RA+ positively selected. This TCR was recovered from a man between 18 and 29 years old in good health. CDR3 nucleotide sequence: TGTGCCAGCAGACCCGGGGGTAGCAATCAGCCCCAGCATTTT. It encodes CASRPGGSNQPQHF.